This passage covers 23 T cell receptor beta chains from one sample sequenced in a study of shared clonotypes between healthy human individuals. Some clones are missing from TCRdb's copy, which holds only in-frame ones; the method was immunoSEQ multiplex PCR. The data hold about 640,000 clones, with more than 70% observed a single time. The sequencing input was memory CD4+ T cells sorted from blood. Subset given: CD45RA-negative fraction. Every receptor here comes from a woman in her twenties or thirties in good health.

The chain combines TRBV6-1 with TRBJ2-1; TRBD2 agrees at 10 bases. Germline V gene sequence: CDR1 MNHNS, CDR2 SASEGT. The CDR3 covers 15 residues. The V segment lost 4 bases and the J segment 7 bases; nucleotides outside the gene matches: 7. The DNA for the CDR3 is TGTGCCAGCAGTGTGCGGCTAGCGGGAGCGAATGAGCAGTTCTTC. It yields the protein CASSVRLAGANEQFF.

V is TRBV18 and J is TRBJ1-4; D is undetermined. CDR1 is KGHSH, CDR2 LQKENI, per germline. The germline V and J ends were trimmed by 0 bases and 3 bases, with 8 bases remaining between them. The CDR3 runs to 15 residues. The CDR3 nucleotides read TGTGCCAGCTCACCACCGGGCGATCCTAATGAAAAACTGTTTTTT. Amino acids: CASSPPGDPNEKLFF.

The J gene is TRBJ2-7, the V gene TRBV27, with TRBD1 as a possible D gene (6 bases). The CDR3 is 15 residues long. Trimming left V 3 bases short and J 4 bases short, with 16 bases between. Germline V gene lookup returns CDR1 MNHEY and CDR2 SMNVEV (reference sequence). Here the CDR3 reads CASSLGAGNSYEQYF. Written as DNA, the CDR3 is TGTGCCAGCAGTTTGGGGGCAGGGAATAGTTACGAGCAGTACTTC.

The V call is TRBV27, the J call TRBJ1-1, with 10 nucleotides matching TRBD1. The CDR3 has 16 amino acids. Germline values: CDR1 MNHEY, CDR2 SMNVEV (reference sequence). J gave up 3 bases and V 5 bases, and 9 bases lay outside the gene matches. The CDR3 spells CASSPRTGGIYTEAFF. The CDR3 DNA is TGTGCCAGCAGTCCCCGGACAGGGGGTATATACACTGAAGCTTTCTTT.

The CDR3 DNA reads TGTGCCAGCAGTGAAGCGCGCAGAGATCAGCCCCAGCATTTT. This encodes CASSEARRDQPQHF. This rearrangement joins TRBV2 to TRBJ1-5; no firm D call. Trimming shortened V by 0 bases and J by 5 bases, and 8 bases separated the two germline ends. The CDR3 totals 14 residues. Germline values: CDR1 SNHLY, CDR2 FYNNEI.

This clone has at least ten counts. The genes are TRBV6-1 and TRBJ2-5; 8 nucleotides match TRBD1. The V gene's germline CDR1 is MNHNS and CDR2 SASEGT. The CDR3 loop spans 15 amino acids. Trimming at V came to 6 bases and at J to 5 bases, leaving 11 bases not matched to a gene. CDR3 in DNA: TGTGCCAGCAGCCCCGGGACAGGAGAGGTGGAGACCCAGTACTTC. The encoded protein is CASSPGTGEVETQYF.

The chain has TRBV15 and TRBJ2-5; weak D call: TRBD1 (5 bases). Germline CDR1 reads LNHNV; CDR2 reads YYDKDF (reference sequence). There are 15 residues in the CDR3. Trimming shortened V by 0 bases and J by 5 bases, and 13 bases separated the two germline ends. The CDR3 DNA follows: TGTGCCACCAGCAGAGATGTGGTAGCAGGGGAGACCCAGTACTTC. It yields the protein CATSRDVVAGETQYF.

The table lists this clone with a few counts. This chain links TRBV10-3 with TRBJ1-2; 7 nucleotides match TRBD1. The germline V gene encodes CDR1 ENHRY and CDR2 SYGVKD. The CDR3 covers 14 residues. Trimming took 3 bases from V and 3 from J; bases not matched to a gene: 4. The CDR3 loop is CAISDEQGHYGYTF. In DNA form, the CDR3 reads TGTGCCATCAGTGATGAACAGGGGCACTATGGCTACACCTTC.

The gene calls are TRBV19 and TRBJ2-1; 7 nucleotides agree with TRBD1. CDR1 and CDR2 from the germline V gene are LNHDA and SQIVND (reference sequence). The CDR3 contains 16 residues. V lost 1 base to trimming and J lost 3 bases; unmatched junction nucleotides: 6. CDR3 DNA: TGTGCCAGTAGTATAGTTAGGCCAGGGGGCTACAATGAGCAGTTCTTC. Translated, it gives CASSIVRPGGYNEQFF.

This clone was observed a few times. The chain has TRBV10-2 and TRBJ2-7, with a tentative D call TRBD1 (6 bases). Germline lookup yields CDR1 WSHSY and CDR2 SAAADI. Trimming cost V 6 bases and J 0 bases, with 9 bases left between them. This CDR3 contains 13 residues. CDR3 DNA sequence: TGCGCCAGCAGCCGGGACACCTCCTACGAGCAGTACTTC. This gives the protein CASSRDTSYEQYF.

CDR3 coding DNA: TGTGCCAGTAGCCTCAGGGGGCATTTGAACACTGAAGCTTTCTTT. It encodes CASSLRGHLNTEAFF. J is TRBJ1-1 and V is TRBV19; TRBD1 matches 8 bases. V shed 6 bases, J shed 0 bases, and the junction held 6 bases outside the gene matches. The CDR3 runs 15 residues. Germline CDR1 LNHDA, CDR2 SQIVND (reference sequence).

The CDR3 reads CASSRDTGTGELFF. CDR3 DNA: TGTGCCAGTAGTCGGGACACCGGGACCGGGGAGCTGTTTTTT. V gene TRBV19 combines with J gene TRBJ2-2; D possibly corresponds to TRBD1 (6 bases). The CDR3 extends over 14 amino acids. The germline V gene has CDR1 LNHDA and CDR2 SQIVND (reference sequence). The V gene lost 5 bases and the J gene lost 5 bases, with 12 bases spanning the gap.

As concerns this clone: Since a much larger clone is just one base distant, this may be a read error. This sequence joins TRBV7-8 and TRBJ1-2; possible D gene TRBD1, 5 bases. The CDR3 spans 13 residues. Germline CDR1 is SGHVS and CDR2 is FQNEAQ. V lost 5 bases, J lost 4 bases, and 11 bases lay in between. In nucleotides, the CDR3 is TGTGCCAGCAGCGCGCGGGACGGCTATGGCTACACCTTC. Protein sequence: CASSARDGYGYTF.

This chain uses TRBV9 with TRBJ2-1; TRBD1 agrees at 9 bases. Trimming removed 2 bases from V and 8 bases from J; junction bases left unmatched: 11. Germline V CDR1 and CDR2: SGDLS, YYNGEE. The CDR3 length is 16 residues. In DNA, the CDR3 is TGTGCCAGCAGCGTTGCCGGGACAGGGAGCGAGGATGAGCAGTTCTTC. Its translation is CASSVAGTGSEDEQFF. Together with reference TRBV9 and TRBJ2-1, the CDR3 gives the full variable domain: DSGVTQTPKHLITATGQRVTLRCSPRSGDLSVYWYQQSLDQGLQFLIQYYNGEERAKGNILERFSAQQFPDLHSELNLSSLELGDSALYFCASSVAGTGSEDEQFFGPGTRLTVL.

The gene calls are TRBV6-5 and TRBJ2-3; D is possibly TRBD2 (6 bases). The CDR3 length is 15 residues. Trimming stripped 0 bases from V and 7 bases from J, with 14 bases between. Germline CDR1 and CDR2: MNHEY and SVGAGI. The CDR3 loop reads CASSYSGRHTNTQYF. The CDR3 bases are TGTGCCAGCAGTTACTCCGGGAGACACACGAATACGCAGTATTTT.

The gene calls are TRBV5-3 and TRBJ2-7, with 10 bases fitting TRBD2. TRBV5-3 is filed as an ORF, its function uncertain. Losses at the gene ends were 4 bases for V and 6 bases for J; bases not matched to a gene: 10. This CDR3 has 15 residues. CDR3 region: CARSLKAGGPCEQYF. The CDR3 nucleotides read TGTGCCAGAAGCCTAAAAGCGGGAGGGCCTTGCGAGCAGTACTTC.

This clone was found a few times. The J gene is TRBJ2-1, the V gene TRBV6-4; 12 bases map to TRBD2. V shed 6 bases, J shed 8 bases, and the junction held 5 bases outside the gene matches. CDR3 length equals 14 residues. Germline CDR1 is MRHNA and CDR2 is SNTAGT. The CDR3: CASRRLAGDDEQFF. The CDR3, as DNA: TGTGCCAGCAGACGACTAGCGGGAGACGATGAGCAGTTCTTC.

The chain uses TRBV28 and TRBJ1-2; TRBD1 matches at 9 bases. CDR3 size: 16 residues. The germline CDR1 and CDR2 sequences are MDHEN and SYDVKM. Trimming took 8 bases from V and 0 from J; bases not matched to a gene: 10. The CDR3 reads CASLIGQGPANYGYTF. The CDR3 nucleotides read TGTGCCAGCCTCATCGGACAGGGGCCAGCTAACTATGGCTACACCTTC.

The genes are TRBV9 and TRBJ2-7, with D possibly called TRBD1 or TRBD2 (6 bases each). Per germline, CDR1 SGDLS and CDR2 YYNGEE. V gave up 3 bases and J gave up 3 bases, with 19 bases separating them. The CDR3 runs to 16 residues. This chain's CDR3 is CASSGARSGAYYEQYF. In DNA, the CDR3 is TGTGCCAGCAGCGGCGCCCGGTCGGGGGCGTACTACGAGCAGTACTTC.

The chain couples TRBV19 to TRBJ2-6; D is perhaps TRBD1 (6 bases). The CDR3 length is 16 residues. Deletions cut 4 bases from V and 3 bases from J, with 13 bases between. Germline CDR1 is LNHDA and CDR2 is SQIVND (reference sequence). The CDR3 here is CASSTLQGNGANVLTF. CDR3 sequence (DNA): TGTGCCAGTAGTACCCTTCAGGGGAATGGGGCCAACGTCCTGACTTTC.

This clone has just a few counts. This rearrangement joins TRBV11-2 to TRBJ2-6, with 10 nucleotides matching TRBD1. V dropped 7 bases and J dropped 0; count of bases not matched to a gene: 6. The CDR3 covers 17 residues. Germline assignment: CDR1 SGHAT and CDR2 FQNNGV. CDR3 DNA: TGTGCCAGCACCCTCTGGACAGGGGGCTCTGGGGCCAACGTCCTGACTTTC. It specifies CASTLWTGGSGANVLTF. The full variable domain, its missing parts supplied by reference TRBV11-2 and TRBJ2-6, is EAGVAQSPRYKIIEKRQSVAFWCNPISGHATLYWYQQILGQGPKLLIQFQNNGVVDDSQLPKDRFSAERLKGVDSTLKIQPAKLEDSAVYLCASTLWTGGSGANVLTFGAGSRLTVL.

This clone was detected a few times. This chain connects TRBV14 to TRBJ1-2; tentative D call: TRBD1 (5 bases). The CDR3 has 12 residues. Trimming pared 2 bases from V and 7 bases from J, leaving 8 bases between. Germline values: CDR1 SGHDN, CDR2 FVKESK. In DNA form, the CDR3 reads TGTGCCAGCAGCCAAAGCAGGGCTGGCTACACCTTC. Translation gives CASSQSRAGYTF.

The chain carries TRBV6-1 and TRBJ1-2; 7 positions match TRBD1. Trimming at V came to 3 bases and at J to 5 bases, leaving 6 bases not matched to a gene. Germline V CDR1 and CDR2: MNHNS, SASEGT. The CDR3 sequence is 14 residues long. CDR3 bases: TGTGCCAGCAGTGAGATGGACAGGAGTTATGGCTACACCTTC. Its protein product is CASSEMDRSYGYTF.